This section outlines one TCR beta chain sequence together with its context. Its antigen is as yet unknown. The entry originates in a study of T cell responses to AZD1222 COVID-19 vaccine. The CDR3 is 14 residues long. V was clipped by 4 bases and J by 4 bases, with 11 bases between them. CDR1 is SGHRS and CDR2 is YFSETQ in the germline V gene. Study results and caveats: With two AZD1222 doses given, Spike-specific TCR breadth and depth both rose. Seropositive status at baseline applied to only a handful of AZD1222 recipients. All repertoire sampling was performed exclusively after the peak T cell response.

Profiling relied on immunoSEQ multiplex PCR, and the TCRdb table lists in-frame clones only, not all of them. Among more than 95,000 clones listed, around nine tenths were seen once. This TCR was recovered from an adult who received the MenACWY meningococcal vaccine as a control. Source: peripheral blood, taken 28 days after the second dose of the MenACWY control vaccine. V and J are TRBV5-1 and TRBJ2-2; TRBD1 might be the D (5 bases). In nucleotides, the CDR3 is TGCGCCAGCAGCCCCCTCACAGGCACCGGGGAGCTGTTTTTT. As protein: CASSPLTGTGELFF.